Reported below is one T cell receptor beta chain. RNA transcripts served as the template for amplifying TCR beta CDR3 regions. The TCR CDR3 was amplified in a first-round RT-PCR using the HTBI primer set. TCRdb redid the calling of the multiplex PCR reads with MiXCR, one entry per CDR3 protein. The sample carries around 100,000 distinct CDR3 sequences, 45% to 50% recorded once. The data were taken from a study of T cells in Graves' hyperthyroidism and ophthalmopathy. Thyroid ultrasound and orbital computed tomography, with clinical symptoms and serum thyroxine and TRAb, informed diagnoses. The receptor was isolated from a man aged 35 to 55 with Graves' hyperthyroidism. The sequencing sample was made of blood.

CDR3 DNA: TGTGCCAGCAGCTTAGTGGGGACAGGTGGCTCTAATGAAAAACTGTTTTTT. Translating it yields CASSLVGTGGSNEKLFF. The chain joins TRBV11-2 to TRBJ1-4; 8 bases fit TRBD1. J gave up 3 bases and V 1 base, and 7 bases lay outside the gene matches. The CDR3 sequence is 17 residues long. Germline CDR1 and CDR2: SGHAT and FQNNGV.